This T cell receptor (beta chain) was identified in a study of blood T cell repertoires in COVID-19. In germline, CDR1 is MGHRA, CDR2 YSYEKL. The CDR3 runs 17 residues. The ends were cut back, 0 bases at V and 3 bases at J, with 17 bases in the middle. Assay used: immunoSEQ multiplex PCR; TCRdb lists only in-frame clones, some missing. The table lists over 400,000 clones, roughly 85% of them singletons, with more than 1.4% in the top ten. The chain recombines TRBV4-1 with TRBJ1-1, with D perhaps TRBD1 (5 bases). Sequenced input: peripheral blood. This clonotype originated in a woman aged 25 to 45 with active or convalescent COVID-19. CDR3 residues: CASSQDRGRLGDTEAFF. In DNA, the CDR3 is TGCGCCAGCAGCCAAGATCGCGGGAGGTTGGGGGACACTGAAGCTTTCTTT.